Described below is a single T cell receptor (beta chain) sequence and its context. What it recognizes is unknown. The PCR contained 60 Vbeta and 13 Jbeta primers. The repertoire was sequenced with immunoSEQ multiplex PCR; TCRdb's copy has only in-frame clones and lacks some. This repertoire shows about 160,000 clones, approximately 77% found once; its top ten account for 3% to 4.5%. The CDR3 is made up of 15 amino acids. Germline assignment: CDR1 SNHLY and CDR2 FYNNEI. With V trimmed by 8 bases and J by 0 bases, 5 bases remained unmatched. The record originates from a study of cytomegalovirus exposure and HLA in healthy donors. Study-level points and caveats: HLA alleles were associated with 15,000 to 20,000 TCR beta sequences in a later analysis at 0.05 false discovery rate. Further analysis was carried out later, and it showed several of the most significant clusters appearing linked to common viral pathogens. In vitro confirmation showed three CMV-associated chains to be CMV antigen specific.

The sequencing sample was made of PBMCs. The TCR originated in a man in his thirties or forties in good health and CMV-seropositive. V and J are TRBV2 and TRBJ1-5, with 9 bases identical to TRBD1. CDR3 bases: TGTGCCAGCTACAGGGGGCGCGGTAGCAATCAGCCCCAGCATTTT. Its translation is CASYRGRGSNQPQHF.